One and the same sample provided the 15 T cell receptor beta chains below, sequenced in a study of shared clonotypes between healthy human individuals. Measured with immunoSEQ multiplex PCR; TCRdb has only the in-frame clones, and not every one. The table has some 2.1 million clones, roughly 94% seen once; the top ten hold 0.9% to 1.4%. The naive CD8 fraction comprised CD45RO-negative cells positively selected for CCR7 and excluded terminally differentiated effector memory CD45RA+ cells. The sequenced material came from naive CD8+ T cells sorted from blood. The source of these receptors is a man between 18 and 35 years old in good health.

A word on this clone: One end of the junction fails to match germline, which may point to a read error. V and J are TRBV9 and TRBJ2-2, with D maybe TRBD1 (6 bases). The CDR3 totals 16 residues. Germline V CDR1 and CDR2: SGDLS, YYNGEE. CDR3 in DNA: TGTGCCAGCAGCGTACCGACAGGACGGGACACCGGGGAGCCGTTTTTT. Its translation is CASSVPTGRDTGEPFF.

The rearrangement links TRBV28 to TRBJ2-1, with a weak D call TRBD2 (5 bases). This CDR3 is built from 15 residues. V dropped 2 bases and J dropped 8 bases, with 16 bases sitting between them. CDR1 is MDHEN, CDR2 SYDVKM, per germline. DNA for the CDR3: TGTGCCAGCAGTTTACAAAGTGGCGGAGGCGATGAGCAGTTCTTC. Translating gives CASSLQSGGGDEQFF. Combining the CDR3 with reference TRBV28 and TRBJ2-1 gives the whole variable domain DVKVTQSSRYLVKRTGEKVFLECVQDMDHENMFWYRQDPGLGLRLIYFSYDVKMKEKGDIPEGYSVSREKKERFSLILESASTNQTSMYLCASSLQSGGGDEQFFGPGTRLTVL.

V gene TRBV5-6 combines with J gene TRBJ1-1; D remains unclear. V shed 2 bases and J shed 0 bases, with 11 bases lying between them. CDR1 is SGHDT, CDR2 YYEEEE, per germline. The CDR3 has 15 residues. The CDR3 coding sequence is TGTGCCAGCAGCTTTTCTGGCAGCCTGAACACTGAAGCTTTCTTT. It translates to CASSFSGSLNTEAFF.

The rearrangement links TRBV7-3 to TRBJ2-3; 9 bases fit TRBD1. CDR1 is SGHTA and CDR2 is FQGTGA in the germline V gene. This CDR3 is built from 15 residues. The J segment lost 0 bases and the V segment lost 5 bases, leaving 3 bases of the junction unmatched. This CDR3 is CASSPGTGSTDTQYF. Here the CDR3 DNA reads TGTGCCAGCAGCCCCGGGACAGGGAGCACAGATACGCAGTATTTT.

This chain uses TRBV7-3 with TRBJ2-2; TRBD2 matches 11 bases. Germline values: CDR1 SGHTA, CDR2 FQGTGA. CDR3 length equals 17 residues. The V gene end was trimmed by 0 bases and the J gene end by 5 bases; junction bases not matched to a gene: 5. CDR3 nucleotide sequence: TGTGCCAGCAGCTTAACGCCACTAGCGGGGGAGACCGGGGAGCTGTTTTTT. This codes for CASSLTPLAGETGELFF.

J is TRBJ2-1 and V is TRBV2; D remains ambiguous. Germline V CDR1 and CDR2: SNHLY, FYNNEI. V lost 5 bases and J 8 bases, leaving 10 bases between the germline ends. CDR3 size: 12 residues. CDR3 region: CASSSLSDEQFF. The CDR3 DNA sequence: TGTGCCAGCAGTTCCCTTAGTGATGAGCAGTTCTTC.

The chain has TRBV29-1 and TRBJ1-2, with TRBD1 as a possible D gene (6 bases). With 3 bases removed from V and 4 bases from J, the gap between germline ends came to 15 bases. The CDR3 contains 14 residues. CDR1 SQVTM and CDR2 ANQGSEA come from the germline V gene. The chain's CDR3 is CSVDGGAQGYGYTF. CDR3 in DNA: TGCAGCGTTGATGGGGGGGCGCAGGGCTATGGCTACACCTTC.

The V call is TRBV9, the J call TRBJ2-1, with 7 positions matching TRBD1. This CDR3 region has 16 residues. CDR1 and CDR2 (germline): SGDLS, YYNGEE. V shed 4 bases and J 0 bases; nucleotides not matched to a gene: 7. CDR3: CASSPGTVPSYNEQFF. CDR3 nucleotides: TGTGCCAGCAGCCCCGGGACAGTCCCCTCCTACAATGAGCAGTTCTTC.

Regarding this clone: This same CDR3 is encoded by further DNA sequences in the sample. The chain recombines TRBV7-9 with TRBJ2-1; D unresolved. The CDR3 is 13 residues long. Per the germline V gene, CDR1 is SEHNR and CDR2 is FQNEAQ (reference sequence). The V and J ends lost 0 bases and 5 bases respectively, with 5 bases between them. CDR3: CASSLALDNEQFF. CDR3 in DNA: TGTGCCAGCAGCTTAGCCCTGGACAATGAGCAGTTCTTC.

V is TRBV14 and J is TRBJ2-1, with a possible D match to TRBD1 (5 bases). The CDR3 is 15 amino acids. Germline CDR1 is SGHDN and CDR2 is FVKESK. V was pared by 0 bases and J by 4 bases, with 10 bases between. The CDR3 DNA reads as TGTGCCAGCAGCCAAGATGTGAACAGGTACAATGAGCAGTTCTTC. This codes for CASSQDVNRYNEQFF. Full variable domain (outside the CDR3, taken from reference TRBV14 and TRBJ2-1): EAGVTQFPSHSVIEKGQTVTLRCDPISGHDNLYWYRRVMGKEIKFLLHFVKESKQDESGMPNNRFLAERTGGTYSTLKVQPAELEDSGVYFCASSQDVNRYNEQFFGPGTRLTVL.

The chain is built from TRBV2 and TRBJ2-3; 7 bases are shared with TRBD1. V shed 8 bases, J shed 2 bases, and the junction held 4 bases outside the gene matches. The CDR3 sequence is 13 residues long. CDR1 and CDR2 from the germline V gene are SNHLY and FYNNEI. CDR3 nucleotides: TGTGCCAGCCGGGACAGAAACACAGATACGCAGTATTTT. This translates into CASRDRNTDTQYF.

The CDR3 sequence: CASTPLRQGGVTEAFF. The CDR3 nucleotides are TGTGCCAGCACCCCCTTAAGGCAGGGTGGGGTCACTGAAGCTTTCTTT. This chain joins TRBV6-6 and TRBJ1-1; perhaps TRBD1 as D (5 bases). Germline V gene lookup returns CDR1 MNHNY and CDR2 SVGAGI (reference sequence). V shed 7 bases and J shed 4 bases, with 22 bases lying between them. The CDR3 length is 16 residues.

A remark on this clone: Other nucleotide sequences in the sample specify the same CDR3. The V gene is TRBV9, the J gene TRBJ2-1, with 8 bases identical to TRBD2. V shed 0 bases and J 5 bases; nucleotides not matched to a gene: 7. CDR3 size: 16 residues. In germline, CDR1 is SGDLS, CDR2 YYNGEE. CDR3 in DNA: TGTGCCAGCAGCGTAGGAGGTAGCGGGGTCGACAATGAGCAGTTCTTC. Its protein product is CASSVGGSGVDNEQFF.

The chain carries TRBV19 and TRBJ2-3, with TRBD2 matching over 7 bases. Germline CDR1 and CDR2: LNHDA and SQIVND (reference sequence). With V trimmed by 3 bases and J by 3 bases, 6 bases remained unmatched. The CDR3 extends over 15 amino acids. CDR3 residues: CASSMAGEGTDTQYF. DNA for the CDR3: TGTGCCAGTAGTATGGCGGGAGAGGGAACAGATACGCAGTATTTT.

CDR3 in amino acids: CASSEDFMGDTEAFF. CDR3 DNA sequence: TGTGCCAGCAGTGAAGATTTTATGGGGGACACTGAAGCTTTCTTT. This chain joins TRBV6-1 and TRBJ1-1; tentatively, D is TRBD1 (5 bases). The V end lost 1 base, the J end lost 3 bases, and 12 bases lay between the germline ends. CDR1 is MNHNS and CDR2 is SASEGT in the germline V gene. The CDR3 runs 15 residues.